A selection of T cell receptor beta chains follows, all from one sample in a study of cytotoxic CD8 clonotypes in ibrutinib-treated CLL. The method was immunoSEQ multiplex PCR; TCRdb's version includes in-frame clones alone and lacks a portion of them. Among 65,000 to 80,000 clones listed, roughly 80% were seen once. The starting material was PBMCs, obtained after 24 months of ibrutinib treatment. Every receptor here comes from a human donor with chronic lymphocytic leukemia. The CDR3 runs from the conserved cysteine through the conserved F or W. The D gene is left open where the match is weak. Expanded clones get a size class; other rows say once, few or many, or leave the size out.

.,TRBV29-1,.,12,TRBJ1-4,CSARRGDERLFF,TGCAGCGCCCGCCGGGGGGATGAAAGACTGTTTTTT
.,TRBV18,.,17,TRBJ2-3,CASSPPDWGRNTDTQYF,TGTGCCAGCTCACCACCGGATTGGGGGAGGAACACAGATACGCAGTATTTT
.,TRBV5-6,.,15,TRBJ1-2,CASSLATQGYYGYTF,TGTGCCAGCAGCTTGGCCACCCAGGGATACTATGGCTACACCTTC
.,TRBV19,.,14,TRBJ1-1,CASSILHVNTEAFF,TGTGCCAGTAGTATACTGCACGTGAACACTGAAGCTTTCTTT
TRBD1,TRBV9,once,14,TRBJ1-2,CASRATGGGYGYTF,TGTGCCAGCAGGGCTACAGGGGGCGGTTATGGCTACACCTTC
TRBD1,TRBV19,.,15,TRBJ2-1,CASSIGQGQYNEQFF,TGTGCCAGTAGTATAGGACAGGGACAATACAATGAGCAGTTCTTC
.,TRBV6-5,.,11,TRBJ2-1,CASKRRNEQFF,TGTGCCAGCAAGCGGAGAAATGAGCAGTTCTTC
.,TRBV2,few,13,TRBJ1-5,CASRGDSNQPQHF,TGTGCCAGCAGGGGGGATAGCAATCAGCCCCAGCATTTT
.,TRBV6-1,.,13,TRBJ2-7,CASSYGNSYEQYF,TGTGCCAGCAGTTATGGCAATTCCTACGAGCAGTACTTC
TRBD2,TRBV7-3,.,16,TRBJ2-7,CASSRIGGRVTYEQYF,TGTGCCAGCAGCCGCATAGGCGGGAGGGTTACCTACGAGCAGTACTTC
.,TRBV2,.,14,TRBJ1-1,CASSEQAMNTEAFF,TGTGCCAGCAGTGAACAGGCCATGAACACTGAAGCTTTCTTT
.,TRBV28,.,15,TRBJ1-1,CASSLRDGGDTEAFF,TGTGCCAGCAGTTTAAGGGACGGCGGGGACACTGAAGCTTTCTTT
TRBD1,TRBV19,.,14,TRBJ2-7,CASSVQGAGYEQYF,TGTGCCAGTAGTGTTCAGGGGGCGGGCTACGAGCAGTACTTC
.,TRBV18,.,15,TRBJ1-4,CASSRMGQTNEKLFF,TGTGCCAGCTCTCGCATGGGTCAAACTAATGAAAAACTGTTTTTT
TRBD2,TRBV19,.,15,TRBJ2-7,CASSNSGTSVYEQYF,TGTGCCAGTAGCAACTCCGGGACTAGCGTCTACGAGCAGTACTTC
.,TRBV19,few,13,TRBJ1-5,CASNADSNQPQHF,TGTGCCAGTAATGCAGATAGCAATCAGCCCCAGCATTTT
TRBD2,TRBV28,.,18,TRBJ2-2,CASSFETSGKGRPGELFF,TGTGCCAGCAGTTTTGAAACTAGCGGGAAAGGCCGCCCCGGGGAGCTGTTTTTT
.,TRBV4-1,.,17,TRBJ2-1,CASSHRGGLSSYNEQFF,TGCGCCAGCAGCCACAGAGGGGGACTGAGCTCCTACAATGAGCAGTTCTTC
.,TRBV7-9,few,16,TRBJ1-2,CASSQGRDAAFYGYTF,TGTGCCAGCAGCCAGGGCCGGGACGCAGCTTTCTATGGCTACACCTTC
.,TRBV5-4,.,14,TRBJ2-4,CASSQQGAKNIQYF,TGTGCCAGCAGCCAGCAGGGAGCCAAAAACATTCAGTACTTC
.,TRBV21-1,.,13,TRBJ2-7,CASRQGATHEQYF,TGTGCCAGCAGACAGGGGGCGACCCACGAGCAGTACTTC
TRBD1,TRBV30,.,15,TRBJ2-6,CAWSTGGTGANVLTF,TGTGCCTGGAGTACAGGGGGCACTGGGGCCAACGTCCTGACTTTC
TRBD1,TRBV4-1,.,16,TRBJ2-7,CASSYTTGTGGREQYF,TGCGCCAGCAGTTATACTACCGGGACAGGGGGCAGGGAGCAGTACTTC
.,TRBV5-1,.,15,TRBJ2-1,CASSGSGSSYNEQFF,TGCGCCAGCAGCGGGTCGGGGAGCTCCTACAATGAGCAGTTCTTC
TRBD2,TRBV27,.,17,TRBJ2-2,CASSWTSGRAFSGELFF,TGTGCCAGCTCTTGGACTAGCGGGAGGGCCTTTTCCGGGGAGCTGTTTTTT
.,TRBV6-5,.,15,TRBJ1-4,CASSYSNGGDEKLFF,TGTGCCAGCAGTTACTCGAACGGGGGTGATGAAAAACTGTTTTTT
TRBD1,TRBV5-1,.,13,TRBJ2-1,CASSEDRAGEQFF,TGCGCCAGCAGTGAGGACAGGGCGGGAGAGCAGTTCTTC
TRBD2,TRBV27,.,16,TRBJ2-2,CASSLSLAGSTGELFF,TGTGCCAGCAGTTTAAGCCTAGCGGGAAGCACCGGGGAGCTGTTTTTT
.,TRBV18,.,15,TRBJ1-5,CASSADSSRGQPQHF,TGTGCCAGCTCAGCTGACAGCTCCCGGGGCCAGCCCCAGCATTTT
.,TRBV4-1,.,14,TRBJ2-3,CASSGGGGADTQYF,TGCGCCAGCAGTGGGGGAGGGGGTGCGGATACGCAGTATTTT
TRBD1,TRBV5-6,.,16,TRBJ1-1,CASSSPSGTGDTEAFF,TGTGCCAGCAGCTCCCCGAGCGGGACAGGAGACACTGAAGCTTTCTTT
.,TRBV7-9,.,13,TRBJ2-5,CASSVYGSETQYF,TGTGCCAGCAGCGTATACGGGTCCGAGACCCAGTACTTC
.,TRBV10-3,once,13,TRBJ1-5,CATVDRSNQPQHF,TGTGCCACCGTCGACAGAAGCAATCAGCCCCAGCATTTT
.,TRBV28,.,15,TRBJ2-1,CASSLRPGVRNEQFF,TGTGCCAGCAGTTTACGGCCGGGGGTGAGGAATGAGCAGTTCTTC
.,TRBV28,few,12,TRBJ2-3,CASSFEGDTQYF,TGTGCCAGCAGTTTTGAGGGAGATACGCAGTATTTT
TRBD2,TRBV6-5,few,13,TRBJ2-1,CATGTSWTNEQFF,TGTGCCACCGGGACTAGTTGGACCAATGAGCAGTTCTTC
TRBD1,TRBV19,.,15,TRBJ1-5,CASSPGQGYNQPQHF,TGTGCCAGTAGTCCTGGACAGGGGTACAATCAGCCCCAGCATTTT
.,TRBV6-1,once,14,TRBJ2-3,CASRMTGSTDTQYF,TGTGCCAGCAGGATGACAGGAAGCACAGATACGCAGTATTTT
TRBD1,TRBV19,.,15,TRBJ2-2,CASSRGQGRTGELFF,TGTGCCAGTAGTAGAGGACAGGGGCGCACCGGGGAGCTGTTTTTT
.,TRBV18,.,14,TRBJ1-1,CASSPGQGGTEAFF,TGTGCCAGCTCACCGGGCCAGGGAGGCACTGAAGCTTTCTTT
.,TRBV28,.,16,TRBJ1-1,CASSNRVPAMNTEAFF,TGTGCCAGCAGTAATCGAGTGCCGGCAATGAACACTGAAGCTTTCTTT
.,TRBV4-3,.,13,TRBJ1-4,CASSLRLVEKLFF,TGCGCCAGCAGCCTGAGGTTGGTTGAAAAACTGTTTTTT
.,TRBV5-1,few,13,TRBJ2-3,CASSGEGPDTQYF,TGCGCCAGCAGCGGGGAAGGGCCAGATACGCAGTATTTT
.,TRBV4-1,.,16,TRBJ2-7,CASSQVWGVSSYEQYF,TGCGCCAGCAGCCAAGTGTGGGGGGTTAGCTCCTACGAGCAGTACTTC
.,TRBV5-6,.,12,TRBJ1-2,CASSSTGNGYTF,TGTGCCAGCAGCTCCACAGGGAATGGCTACACCTTC
.,TRBV5-1,once,11,TRBJ2-7,CASSNQHEQYF,TGCGCCAGCAGCAATCAGCACGAGCAGTACTTC
TRBD1,TRBV28,few,13,TRBJ2-4,CATIQGAENIQYF,TGTGCCACCATCCAGGGGGCCGAAAACATTCAGTACTTC
.,TRBV4-2,.,16,TRBJ1-4,CASSRGGRGGGEKLFF,TGTGCCAGCAGCCGCGGGGGAAGGGGAGGGGGTGAAAAACTGTTTTTT
TRBD2,TRBV28,.,17,TRBJ2-3,CASRASGRAVWTDTQYF,TGTGCCAGCAGGGCTAGCGGGAGGGCTGTATGGACAGATACGCAGTATTTT